This TCR beta chain stems from a study of molecular identifiers for immune sequencing clone quantification. As for the study in general: Four of five RNA aliquots from approximately 20,000 or 98,000 naive CD8 T cells were sequenced. General study findings and limits: Highly expanded clone sizes could be underestimated through barcode sharing by identical TCR molecules.

Previously described methods and listed TCR primers were used for bulk TCR libraries. TCRdb itself ran the PCR reads through MiXCR, one entry per CDR3 protein. The sample lists approximately 670,000 distinct CDR3 sequences; less than 20% were seen once. From roughly 21,000 to 960,000 sorted cells, naive CD8 libraries were generated with 10%, 30% or 50% RNA. Germline CDR1 reads LNHDA; CDR2 reads SQIVND (reference sequence). The CDR3 consists of 14 residues. Concerning this clonotype: Its matching antigen is unknown. The junction and the germline gene differ at one end; a read error may be behind it.

The J gene is TRBJ1-4, the V gene TRBV19, with D possibly matching TRBD1 (5 bases). The specimen sequenced was naive CD8+ T cells from blood, with Jurkat cell RNA spiked in. Subset described: FACS-sorted CD8+CD4-CCR7+CD45RA+ naive T cells. The sequence came from a human donor in good health. Some libraries in this study had Jurkat cell RNA spiked in. CDR3 DNA sequence: TGTGCCAGTAGTCGGGACGGCACCCACGAAAAACTGCTTTTT. This sequence encodes CASSRDGTHEKLLF.